These 10 T cell receptor beta chains share one sample of origin, sequenced in a study of T cell changes during pregnancy in multiple sclerosis. The table came from immunoSEQ multiplex PCR; TCRdb's copy has only in-frame clones and leaves some out. Of 40,000 to 50,000 clones in the sample, approximately 94% were seen once. Sample: CD8+ T cells from peripheral blood mononuclear cells, taken in the third trimester of pregnancy. The receptors here all came from a female donor with multiple sclerosis, enrolled in a pregnancy study.

The chain recombines TRBV2 with TRBJ2-1, with 10 bases identical to TRBD2. This CDR3 has 16 residues. Germline lookup yields CDR1 SNHLY and CDR2 FYNNEI. The V gene end was trimmed by 10 bases and the J gene end by 2 bases; junction bases not matched to a gene: 11. CDR3 nucleotides: TGTGCCACCCTGGGGAGCGGGAGGGGGGCCTACAATGAGCAGTTCTTC. Its translation is CATLGSGRGAYNEQFF.

This clone was recorded once. The rearrangement links TRBV29-1 to TRBJ2-7, with 7 bases aligning to TRBD1. Germline CDR1 SQVTM, CDR2 ANQGSEA. V trimming: 6 bases; J trimming: 0 bases; junction bases outside the gene matches: 8. There are 14 residues in the CDR3. CDR3 bases: TGCAGCGTGATACCGGGACAGAGCTCCTACGAGCAGTACTTC. Its protein is CSVIPGQSSYEQYF.

The chain joins TRBV19 to TRBJ2-3, with D maybe TRBD1 (5 bases). The germline V gene encodes CDR1 LNHDA and CDR2 SQIVND (reference sequence). CDR3 size: 14 residues. The V end lost 1 base, the J end lost 6 bases, and 11 bases lay between the germline ends. The CDR3, as DNA: TGTGCCAGTAGTATAGTAATGTGGGGCGATACGCAGTATTTT. Residues: CASSIVMWGDTQYF.

This rearrangement joins TRBV19 to TRBJ2-4, with TRBD2 identical over 9 bases. CDR1 LNHDA and CDR2 SQIVND come from the germline V gene (reference sequence). This CDR3 is 19 amino acids long. With V trimmed by 9 bases and J by 0 bases, 18 bases remained unmatched. The DNA for the CDR3 is TGTGCCAGCAGTCAGGGGTTAGCGGGAGAGCCTTTAGCCAAAAACATTCAGTACTTC. Translated: CASSQGLAGEPLAKNIQYF.

The chain links TRBV6-5 to TRBJ1-6, with a tentative D call TRBD1 (6 bases). CDR1 is MNHEY, CDR2 SVGAGI, per germline. Trimming shortened V by 2 bases and J by 7 bases, and 6 bases separated the two germline ends. CDR3 length: 13 residues. CDR3 nucleotides: TGTGCCAGCAGTTACCAGGGGAATTCACCCCTCCACTTT. Translation gives CASSYQGNSPLHF.

The chain couples TRBV7-9 to TRBJ2-5; D not certain. CDR1 and CDR2 (germline): SEHNR, FQNEAQ (reference sequence). The germline V and J ends were trimmed by 5 bases and 4 bases, with 5 bases remaining between them. The CDR3 sequence is 11 residues long. The CDR3: CASSHGETQYF. The CDR3 nucleotides are TGTGCCAGCAGCCACGGAGAGACCCAGTACTTC.

J is TRBJ1-1 and V is TRBV27; unclear D gene. The V end lost 0 bases, the J end lost 4 bases, and 9 bases lay between the germline ends. The germline V gene encodes CDR1 MNHEY and CDR2 SMNVEV (reference sequence). CDR3 size: 14 residues. CDR3 loop: CASSLSSEGTEAFF. CDR3 sequence (DNA): TGTGCCAGCAGTTTATCATCAGAGGGCACTGAAGCTTTCTTT.

In nucleotides, the CDR3 is TGTGCCAGCAGTTCCAGCGGGGAGCAGTTCTTC. Amino acid sequence: CASSSSGEQFF. This chain uses TRBV28 with TRBJ2-1, with D maybe TRBD2 (6 bases). The germline V and J ends were trimmed by 4 bases and 10 bases, with 8 bases remaining between them. Germline-derived CDR1 and CDR2 are MDHEN and SYDVKM. The CDR3 is made up of 11 amino acids.

V is TRBV7-2 and J is TRBJ1-2; D remains unclear. The germline gives CDR1 SGHTA, CDR2 FQGNSA. This CDR3 is 14 amino acids long. Trimming left V 1 base short and J 3 bases short, with 9 bases between. The CDR3 region is CASSLEDGYYGYTF. CDR3 DNA: TGTGCCAGCAGCTTAGAAGACGGGTACTATGGCTACACCTTC.

The chain has TRBV14 and TRBJ1-2; 7 bases match TRBD1. The V gene's germline CDR1 is SGHDN and CDR2 FVKESK. The junction had 12 bases not matched to a gene; V was cut back by 0 bases and J by 2 bases. The CDR3 loop spans 18 amino acids. Here the CDR3 reads CASSQDPSVSTGNYGYTF. CDR3 coding DNA: TGTGCCAGCAGCCAAGATCCATCCGTATCGACAGGGAACTATGGCTACACCTTC.